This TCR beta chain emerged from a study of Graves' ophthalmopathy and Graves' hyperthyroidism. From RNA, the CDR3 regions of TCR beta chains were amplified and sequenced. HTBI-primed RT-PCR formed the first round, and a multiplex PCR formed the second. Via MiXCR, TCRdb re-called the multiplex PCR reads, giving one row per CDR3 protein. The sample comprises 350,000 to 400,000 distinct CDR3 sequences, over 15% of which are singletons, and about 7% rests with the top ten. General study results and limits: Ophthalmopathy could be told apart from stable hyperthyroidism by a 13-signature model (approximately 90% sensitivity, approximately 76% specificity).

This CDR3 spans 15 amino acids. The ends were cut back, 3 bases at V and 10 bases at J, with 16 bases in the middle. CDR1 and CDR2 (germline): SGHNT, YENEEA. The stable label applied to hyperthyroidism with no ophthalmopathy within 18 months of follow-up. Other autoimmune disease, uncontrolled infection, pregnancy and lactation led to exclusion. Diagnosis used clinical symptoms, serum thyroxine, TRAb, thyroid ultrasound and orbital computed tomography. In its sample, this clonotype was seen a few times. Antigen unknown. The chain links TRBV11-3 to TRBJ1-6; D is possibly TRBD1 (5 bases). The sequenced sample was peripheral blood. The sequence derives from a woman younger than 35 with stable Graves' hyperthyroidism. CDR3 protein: CASSLRRQNSSPLHF. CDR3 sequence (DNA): TGTGCCAGCAGCTTGAGGAGACAGAACTCATCACCCCTCCACTTT.